These T cell receptor beta chains were read from a single sample in a study of a mutant IDH1 vaccine in newly diagnosed glioma. Assay: immunoSEQ multiplex PCR; the TCRdb copy retains only in-frame clones and omits some. This sample has 30,000 to 35,000 clones, with 56% found just once. These TCRs' antigens remain unknown. The sequencing here drew on PBMCs, taken from a glioma patient whose treatment included an IDH1 peptide vaccine. The receptors were gathered from a woman between 18 and 29 years old with glioma. Both conserved end residues are part of each CDR3. The D gene is left open where the match is weak. Rows give clone size only sometimes, using once, few, many, or a class for an expanded clone.

d_gene: TRBD2
abundance: few
v_gene: TRBV5-1
j_gene: TRBJ2-5
CDR3nt: TGCGCCAGCAGCTTGGTGGCTAGCGGTTACCAAGAGACCCAGTACTTC
CDR3aa: CASSLVASGYQETQYF

d_gene: NA
abundance: few
v_gene: TRBV27
j_gene: TRBJ2-1
CDR3nt: TGTGCCAGCACAAGTCTTGGGGCAGGTGAATACAATGAGCAGTTCTTC
CDR3aa: CASTSLGAGEYNEQFF

d_gene: NA
abundance: NA
v_gene: TRBV4-3
j_gene: TRBJ1-4
CDR3nt: TGCGCCAGCAGCCAAGATGGGGGAGGCGGAAATGAAAAACTGTTTTTT
CDR3aa: CASSQDGGGGNEKLFF

d_gene: TRBD1
abundance: few
v_gene: TRBV9
j_gene: TRBJ1-5
CDR3nt: TGTGCCAGCAGCGTAGGTGGGACAGAAAATCAGCCCCAGCATTTT
CDR3aa: CASSVGGTENQPQHF

d_gene: NA
abundance: NA
v_gene: TRBV14
j_gene: TRBJ1-6
CDR3nt: TGTGCCAGCAGCCCTAGTGTAAATTCACCCCTCCACTTT
CDR3aa: CASSPSVNSPLHF

d_gene: TRBD1
abundance: NA
v_gene: TRBV2
j_gene: TRBJ2-7
CDR3nt: TGTGCCAGCGAGACAGGGGGGTCCTACGAGCAGTACTTC
CDR3aa: CASETGGSYEQYF

d_gene: NA
abundance: NA
v_gene: TRBV6-6
j_gene: TRBJ1-3
CDR3nt: TGTGCCAGCAGTTACTCCGACAGCTCTGGAAACACCATATATTTT
CDR3aa: CASSYSDSSGNTIYF

d_gene: NA
abundance: NA
v_gene: TRBV7-9
j_gene: TRBJ2-3
CDR3nt: TGTGCCAGCAGCTTAGTATGTTCCCCCCGGTGCCCAGATACGCAGTATTTT
CDR3aa: CASSLVCSPRCPDTQYF

d_gene: TRBD2
abundance: NA
v_gene: TRBV7-8
j_gene: TRBJ2-1
CDR3nt: TGTGCCAGCAGCCGGGGACTAGCGGGATACAATGAGCAGTTCTTC
CDR3aa: CASSRGLAGYNEQFF

d_gene: NA
abundance: NA
v_gene: TRBV28
j_gene: TRBJ1-1
CDR3nt: TGTGCCAGCAGTTTATCGTGGTCTAACGCTTTCTTT
CDR3aa: CASSLSWSNAFF

d_gene: TRBD2
abundance: NA
v_gene: TRBV5-1
j_gene: TRBJ2-7
CDR3nt: TGCGCCAGCAGCCCCGGGACTAGCGGCAAGGGGGAGTACTTC
CDR3aa: CASSPGTSGKGEYF

d_gene: NA
abundance: NA
v_gene: TRBV13
j_gene: TRBJ1-2
CDR3nt: TGTGCCAGCAGCCCCGGGACGGCGGAGGAAGGCTACACCTTC
CDR3aa: CASSPGTAEEGYTF

d_gene: NA
abundance: NA
v_gene: TRBV5-1
j_gene: TRBJ2-3
CDR3nt: TGCGCCAGCAGCTTGGCCACTTCCCGGACACCAGCATTTCGAAGCACAGATACGCAGTATTTT
CDR3aa: CASSLATSRTPAFRSTDTQYF

d_gene: NA
abundance: NA
v_gene: TRBV7-2
j_gene: TRBJ2-7
CDR3nt: TGTGCCAGCAGCTTAGCCCAGGGCTACGAGCAGTACTTC
CDR3aa: CASSLAQGYEQYF

d_gene: NA
abundance: NA
v_gene: TRBV2
j_gene: TRBJ2-7
CDR3nt: TGTGCCAGCAGGATAGACTACGAGCAGTACTTC
CDR3aa: CASRIDYEQYF

d_gene: NA
abundance: once
v_gene: TRBV19
j_gene: TRBJ2-1
CDR3nt: TGTGCCAGTAGCCCGGGGAATGAGCAGTTCTTC
CDR3aa: CASSPGNEQFF

d_gene: NA
abundance: NA
v_gene: TRBV29-1
j_gene: TRBJ1-2
CDR3nt: TGCAGCGGGGACGGCGATTTGGGGTATGGCTACACCTTC
CDR3aa: CSGDGDLGYGYTF

d_gene: TRBD1
abundance: NA
v_gene: TRBV4-3
j_gene: TRBJ1-2
CDR3nt: TGCGCCAGCAGCCAGGACAGGGGTAACTATGGCTACACCTTC
CDR3aa: CASSQDRGNYGYTF

d_gene: NA
abundance: NA
v_gene: TRBV11-3
j_gene: TRBJ1-1
CDR3nt: TGTGCCAGCAGGCCCTACAGGGAATACACTGAAGCTTTCTTT
CDR3aa: CASRPYREYTEAFF

d_gene: TRBD1
abundance: NA
v_gene: TRBV6-6
j_gene: TRBJ2-3
CDR3nt: TGTGCCAGCAGTGACAGGGGGCCGGATACGCAGTATTTT
CDR3aa: CASSDRGPDTQYF

d_gene: TRBD1
abundance: NA
v_gene: TRBV19
j_gene: TRBJ1-2
CDR3nt: TGTGCCAGCGGGACAGAATCTCCTCATGGCTACACCTTC
CDR3aa: CASGTESPHGYTF

d_gene: NA
abundance: few
v_gene: TRBV21-1
j_gene: TRBJ2-2
CDR3nt: TGTGCCAGCAGCAAACCAGCAGCGAACACCGGGGAGCTGTTTTTT
CDR3aa: CASSKPAANTGELFF

d_gene: NA
abundance: NA
v_gene: TRBV7-8
j_gene: TRBJ1-2
CDR3nt: TGTGCCAGCAGCTCAGCACCGGGTTATGGCTACACCTTC
CDR3aa: CASSSAPGYGYTF

d_gene: NA
abundance: NA
v_gene: TRBV5-1
j_gene: TRBJ2-3
CDR3nt: TGCGCCAGCAGCTTGGTGGTGGGAACAGATACGCAGTATTTT
CDR3aa: CASSLVVGTDTQYF

d_gene: NA
abundance: NA
v_gene: TRBV7-9
j_gene: TRBJ2-1
CDR3nt: TGTGCCAGCAGCTTATATGAGCAGTTCTTC
CDR3aa: CASSLYEQFF

d_gene: NA
abundance: NA
v_gene: TRBV5-4
j_gene: TRBJ2-5
CDR3nt: TGTGCCAGCAGCCCCCTGGGGACAGAGACCCAGTACTTC
CDR3aa: CASSPLGTETQYF

d_gene: TRBD1
abundance: few
v_gene: TRBV28
j_gene: TRBJ1-2
CDR3nt: TGTGCCAGCAGTCCCCGGGCAGGGGGCAACTATGGCTACACCTTC
CDR3aa: CASSPRAGGNYGYTF

d_gene: TRBD1
abundance: NA
v_gene: TRBV15
j_gene: TRBJ2-2
CDR3nt: TGTGCCACCAGCAGATCCCCAGGGGACAGCCAGAACACCGGGGAGCTGTTTTTT
CDR3aa: CATSRSPGDSQNTGELFF

d_gene: TRBD1
abundance: few
v_gene: TRBV7-9
j_gene: TRBJ2-5
CDR3nt: TGTGCCAGCAGCCCTTGGACAGGGGGCATTCAGACCCAGTACTTC
CDR3aa: CASSPWTGGIQTQYF

d_gene: NA
abundance: NA
v_gene: TRBV5-5
j_gene: TRBJ2-7
CDR3nt: TGTGCCAGCAGCCATGCGACAGGCGCGTACGAGCAGTACTTC
CDR3aa: CASSHATGAYEQYF

d_gene: TRBD1
abundance: NA
v_gene: TRBV12-5
j_gene: TRBJ1-2
CDR3nt: TGTGCTAGTGGTTTAGACAGGGGGCTTAAAGCTAACTATGGCTACACCTTC
CDR3aa: CASGLDRGLKANYGYTF

d_gene: NA
abundance: NA
v_gene: TRBV6-5
j_gene: TRBJ2-7
CDR3nt: TGTGCCAGCAGTCCTGAAGGTGGGGGGACTTCCGAGCAGTACTTC
CDR3aa: CASSPEGGGTSEQYF

d_gene: TRBD2
abundance: few
v_gene: TRBV6-1
j_gene: TRBJ2-5
CDR3nt: TGTGCCAGCAGTGGTGTGACTAGCGGGGGGGAAGAGACCCAGTACTTC
CDR3aa: CASSGVTSGGEETQYF

d_gene: NA
abundance: NA
v_gene: TRBV7-9
j_gene: TRBJ2-5
CDR3nt: TGTGCCAGCAGCTTAGAATCCGACCGGCAGACCCAGTACTTC
CDR3aa: CASSLESDRQTQYF

d_gene: NA
abundance: NA
v_gene: TRBV20-1
j_gene: TRBJ1-1
CDR3nt: TGCAGTGCCCTACAGGGTTTTATAGCTTTCTTT
CDR3aa: CSALQGFIAFF

d_gene: NA
abundance: NA
v_gene: TRBV2
j_gene: TRBJ2-7
CDR3nt: TGTGCCAGCAGTGATTGGGATTCAAACGAGCAGTACTTC
CDR3aa: CASSDWDSNEQYF

d_gene: NA
abundance: NA
v_gene: TRBV6-1
j_gene: TRBJ2-5
CDR3nt: TGTGCCAGCAGTCTACTAGACCTTAGGGAGACCCAGTACTTC
CDR3aa: CASSLLDLRETQYF

d_gene: NA
abundance: NA
v_gene: TRBV7-9
j_gene: TRBJ2-1
CDR3nt: TGTGCCAGCAGCCTCAAGAACCATGCTGAGCAGTTCTTC
CDR3aa: CASSLKNHAEQFF

d_gene: NA
abundance: few
v_gene: TRBV6-5
j_gene: TRBJ1-1
CDR3nt: TGTGCCAGCTCGATACAGGGATCCACTGAAGCTTTCTTT
CDR3aa: CASSIQGSTEAFF

d_gene: NA
abundance: NA
v_gene: TRBV6-6
j_gene: TRBJ2-5
CDR3nt: TGTGCCAGCAGCGACCGGATAGCATTACAAGAGACCCAGTACTTC
CDR3aa: CASSDRIALQETQYF

d_gene: TRBD2
abundance: NA
v_gene: TRBV5-4
j_gene: TRBJ2-7
CDR3nt: TGTGCCAGCAGCCACGGACTAGCGGGAGGTCCGGAGGGCGAGCAGTACTTC
CDR3aa: CASSHGLAGGPEGEQYF

d_gene: TRBD1
abundance: NA
v_gene: TRBV7-8
j_gene: TRBJ2-3
CDR3nt: TGTGCCAGCAGCTTAGTAGGGACAGCCTTAACGGGCACAGATACGCAGTATTTT
CDR3aa: CASSLVGTALTGTDTQYF

d_gene: NA
abundance: once
v_gene: TRBV4-3
j_gene: TRBJ2-3
CDR3nt: TGCGCCAGCAGCCAAGATAACCGGGCTAGGGATACGCAGTATTTT
CDR3aa: CASSQDNRARDTQYF

d_gene: TRBD1
abundance: NA
v_gene: TRBV7-2
j_gene: TRBJ2-1
CDR3nt: TGTGCCAGCTCAAAGCGGACAGGGGGCGTCTATCCCTACAATGAGCAGTTCTTC
CDR3aa: CASSKRTGGVYPYNEQFF

d_gene: TRBD1
abundance: NA
v_gene: TRBV5-1
j_gene: TRBJ2-7
CDR3nt: TGCGCCAGCAGCTTGGGACAGGGGGGAGACGAGCAGTACTTC
CDR3aa: CASSLGQGGDEQYF

d_gene: NA
abundance: NA
v_gene: TRBV4-1
j_gene: TRBJ2-1
CDR3nt: TGCGCCAGCAGCCAAGTCATCAACAATGAGCAGTTCTTC
CDR3aa: CASSQVINNEQFF